The 9 T cell receptor beta chains listed next were all sequenced from one sample in a study of blood T cells in healthy people across ages. The second PCR ran roughly 7 to 12 cycles with a sample-barcoded 5' primer and J-beta primers. TCRdb processed the 5' RACE reads anew with MiXCR; each CDR3 protein has one entry. This sample carries around 800,000 distinct CDR3 sequences, around 45% of them seen once, and the ten largest clones take about a fifth. The specimen was blood. These receptors were obtained from a man aged 55 to 70 in good health.

The chain carries TRBV12-3 or TRBV12-4 and TRBJ1-2; D uncertain. The CDR3 runs to 15 residues. V lost 3 bases and J lost 8, with 19 bases in between. DNA for the CDR3: TGTGCCAGCAGTTTTGACTCTAGTCCCGAAAGAGGCTACACCTTC. Translation gives CASSFDSSPERGYTF.

This clonotype occurred many times. The chain has TRBV20-1 and TRBJ2-7; TRBD1 agrees at 10 bases. Germline CDR1 DFQATT, CDR2 SNEGSKA (reference sequence). This CDR3 is 17 amino acids long. Unmatched junction bases numbered 11, after V lost 3 bases and J lost 0 bases. The CDR3: CSASTYRDRGFSYEQYF. Written as DNA, the CDR3 is TGCAGTGCTAGCACTTATCGGGACAGGGGATTCTCCTACGAGCAGTACTTC.

This clonotype was seen a handful of times. The chain is built from TRBV28 and TRBJ2-7; TRBD2 is a possible D gene (6 bases). Between the trimmed V and J ends, which lost 3 bases and 3 bases, there was a span of 9 bases. The CDR3 has 13 residues. CDR1 MDHEN and CDR2 SYDVKM come from the germline V gene. The CDR3 region is CASSLRGYYEQYF. The CDR3 DNA reads as TGTGCCAGCAGTTTGCGGGGTTACTACGAGCAGTACTTC.

The table lists this clonotype with a few counts. This chain connects TRBV27 to TRBJ1-2; TRBD1 is a possible D gene (5 bases). This CDR3 comprises 12 residues. Trimming left V 2 bases short and J 8 bases short, with 9 bases between. Germline loops: CDR1 MNHEY, CDR2 SMNVEV (reference sequence). CDR3 amino acids: CASSLRGDGYTF. The CDR3 DNA is TGTGCCAGCAGTTTAAGAGGGGACGGCTACACCTTC.

The rearrangement uses TRBV20-1 and TRBJ1-5; no firm D call. The CDR3 sequence is 14 residues long. Germline loops: CDR1 DFQATT, CDR2 SNEGSKA (reference sequence). Trimming cost V 1 base and J 1 base, with 8 bases left between them. CDR3 residues: CSARGGRSNQPQHF. As DNA, the CDR3 is TGCAGTGCTAGAGGAGGGAGGAGCAATCAGCCCCAGCATTTT.

The table lists this clonotype with a few counts. The gene calls are TRBV2 and TRBJ2-1, with 11 bases fitting TRBD1. Germline V gene data show CDR1 as SNHLY and CDR2 as FYNNEI. This CDR3 spans 13 amino acids. The V and J ends lost 7 bases and 9 bases, in that order; junction bases with no gene match: 5. The CDR3 DNA reads as TGTGCCAGCAACGGACAGGGGGCCGTTGAGCAGTTCTTC. This translates into CASNGQGAVEQFF.

This chain uses TRBV5-8 with TRBJ2-1; D not certain. There are 14 residues in the CDR3. Germline V gene lookup returns CDR1 SGHTS and CDR2 YDEGEE. Between the trimmed V and J ends, which lost 1 base and 1 base, there was a span of 6 bases. The DNA for the CDR3 is TGTGCCAGCAGCTTGCCACAATCCTACAATGAGCAGTTCTTC. It specifies CASSLPQSYNEQFF.

The chain links TRBV28 to TRBJ2-7; no clear D gene. V lost 3 bases and J lost 6, with 12 bases in between. CDR1 is MDHEN, CDR2 SYDVKM, per germline. CDR3 length: 13 amino acids. The CDR3 DNA is TGTGCCAGCAGTTTCGCGGCAACCCCCGAGCAGTACTTC. It specifies CASSFAATPEQYF.

This chain links TRBV20-1 with TRBJ2-7; D remains unclear. Trimming cost V 2 bases and J 2 bases, with 19 bases left between them. CDR1 is DFQATT, CDR2 SNEGSKA, per germline (reference sequence). The CDR3 sequence is 16 residues long. The CDR3 loop is CSARPQATTNPYEQYF. The CDR3 region has the DNA TGCAGTGCTAGACCCCAGGCGACCACTAACCCCTACGAGCAGTACTTC.